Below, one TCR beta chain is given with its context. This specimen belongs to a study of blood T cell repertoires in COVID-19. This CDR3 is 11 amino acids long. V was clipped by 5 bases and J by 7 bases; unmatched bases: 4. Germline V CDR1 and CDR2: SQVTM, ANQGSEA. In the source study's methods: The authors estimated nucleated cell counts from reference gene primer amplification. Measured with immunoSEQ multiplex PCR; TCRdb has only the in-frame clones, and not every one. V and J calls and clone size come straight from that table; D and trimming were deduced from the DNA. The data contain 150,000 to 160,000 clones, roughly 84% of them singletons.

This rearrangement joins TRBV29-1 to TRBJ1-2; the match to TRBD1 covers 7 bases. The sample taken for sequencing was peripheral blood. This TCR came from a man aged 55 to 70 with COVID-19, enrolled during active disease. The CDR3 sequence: CSVWTGGGYTF. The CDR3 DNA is TGCAGCGTTTGGACAGGAGGTGGCTACACCTTC.